The rows below give T cell receptor beta chains drawn from one sample of a study of blood T cells in healthy people across ages. Each CDR3 protein gets one entry after TCRdb re-called the 5' RACE reads with MiXCR. The sample lists under 2,000,000 distinct CDR3 sequences; approximately 50% were seen once. The sequenced sample consisted of blood. Receptor source: a woman in her forties in good health. Both conserved end residues are part of each CDR3. A D gene is named only where the DNA matches it firmly. Size tells how often a clone was seen (once, few, many) or the class of an expanded clone, and some rows leave it out.

.,TRBD1,TRBJ2-1,TRBV20-1,CSARGGLMDRSYNEQFF,TGCAGTGCTAGAGGAGGCCTGATGGACAGGTCCTACAATGAGCAGTTCTTC
few,TRBD2,TRBJ2-1,TRBV10-3,CATWTSGGANEQFF,TGTGCCACGTGGACTAGCGGGGGGGCGAATGAGCAGTTCTTC
few,.,TRBJ1-4,TRBV15,CATSSNRATNEKLFF,TGTGCCACCAGCAGTAATAGGGCAACTAATGAAAAACTGTTTTTT
.,.,TRBJ1-4,TRBV7-9,CASSRTANEKLFF,TGTGCCAGCAGCAGGACAGCTAATGAAAAACTGTTTTTT
.,TRBD1,TRBJ1-4,TRBV13,CASSLRTGPTNEKLFF,TGTGCCAGCAGCTTGCGGACAGGTCCGACTAATGAAAAACTGTTTTTT
few,.,TRBJ2-1,TRBV6-2/TRBV6-3,CASSGTLLSYNEQFF,TGTGCCAGCTCAGGGACACTACTCTCCTACAATGAGCAGTTCTTC
many,.,TRBJ2-7,TRBV6-2/TRBV6-3,CASSYGSGEQYF,TGTGCCAGCAGTTACGGGTCGGGAGAGCAGTACTTC
.,.,TRBJ2-1,TRBV20-1,CSASKESYNEQFF,TGCAGTGCTAGTAAGGAGTCCTACAATGAGCAGTTCTTC
.,.,TRBJ2-3,TRBV3-1,CASSQEDFSDTQYF,TGTGCCAGCAGCCAAGAGGACTTCTCAGATACGCAGTATTTT
many,.,TRBJ2-7,TRBV7-2,CASSFHYEQYF,TGTGCCAGCAGCTTCCATTACGAGCAGTACTTC
.,.,TRBJ2-3,TRBV20-1,CSARAYEGVKTDTQYF,TGCAGTGCTAGAGCCTACGAGGGGGTAAAAACGGATACGCAGTATTTT
.,.,TRBJ1-1,TRBV27,CASSFGQYTEAFF,TGTGCCAGCAGTTTCGGACAGTACACTGAAGCTTTCTTT
.,.,TRBJ2-7,TRBV11-2,CASSLSEGPTSYEQYF,TGTGCCAGCAGCTTAAGTGAGGGACCAACCTCCTACGAGCAGTACTTC
.,.,TRBJ1-1,TRBV5-6,CASSRRGLGTEAFF,TGTGCCAGCAGCCGCCGGGGGTTGGGCACTGAAGCTTTCTTT
.,.,TRBJ2-5,TRBV29-1,CSVWDPMRGETQYF,TGCAGCGTCTGGGACCCGATGAGGGGAGAGACCCAGTACTTC
.,TRBD1,TRBJ1-2,TRBV27,CASSFDRGGNYGYTF,TGTGCCAGCAGTTTCGACAGGGGAGGTAACTATGGCTACACCTTC
.,.,TRBJ2-2,TRBV25-1,CASSDRTFLTGELFF,TGTGCCAGCAGTGACAGAACCTTCCTCACCGGGGAGCTGTTTTTT
.,TRBD1,TRBJ1-1,TRBV5-1,CASRTLTGLGAFF,TGCGCCAGCAGGACTTTGACAGGGCTGGGAGCTTTCTTT
few,.,TRBJ1-2,TRBV12-3/TRBV12-4,CASSSGHGGWFGYTF,TGTGCCAGCAGTTCCGGGCATGGGGGATGGTTTGGCTACACCTTC
.,TRBD1,TRBJ2-5,TRBV7-9,CASSRTGTWETQYF,TGTGCCAGCAGCCGGACAGGGACGTGGGAGACCCAGTACTTC
.,.,TRBJ2-5,TRBV24-1,CATRETGGRETQYF,TGTGCCACCAGGGAAACGGGGGGCAGGGAGACCCAGTACTTC
.,TRBD1,TRBJ1-2,TRBV29-1,CSARDRGNPFLGNYGYTF,TGCAGCGCCCGGGACAGGGGAAACCCTTTCCTCGGGAACTATGGCTACACCTTC
few,TRBD1,TRBJ2-5,TRBV19,CASSIGTGGVKTQYF,TGTGCCAGTAGTATAGGGACAGGGGGCGTGAAGACCCAGTACTTC
once,.,TRBJ2-4,TRBV24-1,CATSDLHTGSTKNIQYF,TGTGCCACCAGTGATTTGCATACGGGGTCAACCAAAAACATTCAGTACTTC
.,TRBD1,TRBJ2-6,TRBV6-5,CASSYPTGTGDSGANVLTF,TGTGCCAGCAGTTACCCGACAGGGACAGGTGACTCTGGGGCCAACGTCCTGACTTTC
.,.,TRBJ2-7,TRBV9,CASSVGSSSTYEQYF,TGTGCCAGCAGCGTGGGGTCATCTTCAACCTACGAGCAGTACTTC
few,TRBD1,TRBJ2-7,TRBV7-2,CASSADRDRVYEQYF,TGTGCCAGCAGCGCTGACCGGGACAGGGTTTACGAGCAGTACTTC
.,TRBD1,TRBJ2-5,TRBV12-3/TRBV12-4,CASSLWDRAQETQYF,TGTGCCAGCAGTTTATGGGACAGGGCCCAAGAGACCCAGTACTTC
.,.,TRBJ1-2,TRBV3-1,CASSQSTSHGYTF,TGTGCCAGCAGCCAATCTACTTCTCATGGCTACACCTTC
.,TRBD1,TRBJ2-4,TRBV20-1,CSAAGQGTAYF,TGCAGTGCTGCGGGACAGGGGACTGCGTACTTC
.,TRBD1,TRBJ1-2,TRBV7-8,CASSLAGGSSGYTF,TGTGCCAGCAGCTTAGCAGGGGGCTCTTCTGGCTACACCTTC
few,.,TRBJ2-7,TRBV7-7,CASSLDIGSYEQYF,TGTGCTAGCAGCTTAGATATAGGTTCCTACGAGCAGTACTTC
.,.,TRBJ2-5,TRBV24-1,CATSDSSPFEYQETQYF,TGTGCCACCAGTGATTCCTCCCCTTTTGAGTACCAAGAGACCCAGTACTTC
few,.,TRBJ2-5,TRBV6-2/TRBV6-3,CASRVGHEETQYF,TGTGCCAGCAGGGTCGGACATGAAGAGACCCAGTACTTC
.,TRBD2,TRBJ2-5,TRBV28,CASRPFIAGTKNIQNF,TGTGCCAGCAGACCCTTTATAGCGGGGACCAAAAACATTCAGAACTTC
.,.,TRBJ1-2,TRBV20-1,CSAIQGGQHGYTF,TGCAGTGCTATACAGGGAGGTCAGCATGGCTACACCTTC
.,.,TRBJ2-7,TRBV6-2/TRBV6-3,CASSYGMGVARTYEQYF,TGTGCCAGCAGTTACGGAATGGGGGTGGCAAGAACCTACGAGCAGTACTTC
.,.,TRBJ1-5,TRBV20-1,CSASPSYSNQPQHF,TGCAGTGCTAGTCCCAGTTATAGCAATCAGCCCCAGCATTTT
.,.,TRBJ2-5,TRBV5-1,CASSLTGLEQETQYF,TGCGCCAGCAGCTTGACAGGGCTGGAGCAGGAGACCCAGTACTTC
.,.,TRBJ2-4,TRBV5-1,CASSLDVVGSIQYF,TGCGCCAGCAGCTTGGACGTGGTTGGGAGCATTCAGTACTTC
few,.,TRBJ2-3,TRBV7-2,CASSQGWGTTQYF,TGTGCCAGCAGCCAAGGGTGGGGTACTACGCAGTATTTT
.,TRBD1,TRBJ1-2,TRBV27,CASLARGSTGWNDYGYTF,TGTGCCAGCCTTGCGAGGGGGTCGACAGGGTGGAACGACTATGGCTACACCTTC
.,.,TRBJ1-4,TRBV2,CASSVLGQPNEKLFF,TGTGCCAGCAGTGTTTTGGGGCAACCTAATGAAAAACTGTTTTTT
.,.,TRBJ2-1,TRBV7-9,CASSSHYNNEQFF,TGTGCCAGCAGCTCCCACTACAACAATGAGCAGTTCTTC
once,.,TRBJ1-6,TRBV5-1,CASSTQGWSPLHF,TGCGCCAGTTCTACACAGGGTTGGTCACCCCTCCACTTT
.,.,TRBJ2-5,TRBV11-2,CASRWDWQETQYF,TGTGCCAGCAGGTGGGACTGGCAAGAGACCCAGTACTTC
once,TRBD2,TRBJ2-5,TRBV20-1,CSASSRGGRTQYF,TGCAGTGCTTCCTCTCGGGGGGGCCGAACGCAGTACTTC
.,.,TRBJ1-2,TRBV20-1,CSAPLNYGYTF,TGCAGTGCTCCCCTCAACTATGGCTACACCTTC
.,.,TRBJ2-7,TRBV28,CASSTQGLDYEQYF,TGTGCCAGCAGTACACAGGGATTAGACTACGAGCAGTACTTC
few,.,TRBJ2-7,TRBV6-5,CASRHGGSYEQYF,TGTGCCAGCAGACACGGGGGCTCCTACGAGCAGTACTTC
.,TRBD1,TRBJ2-5,TRBV27,CASSLSRTGRIYGETQYF,TGTGCCAGCAGTTTATCGAGGACAGGGAGGATTTATGGAGAGACCCAGTACTTC
few,.,TRBJ2-6,TRBV20-1,CSTSTGASGANVLTF,TGCAGTACGTCGACAGGAGCCTCTGGGGCCAACGTCCTGACTTTC
few,TRBD1,TRBJ2-7,TRBV5-6,CASSLANGTGLWEQYF,TGTGCCAGCAGCTTGGCCAACGGGACAGGGTTGTGGGAGCAGTACTTC
few,.,TRBJ2-3,TRBV20-1,CSASYRAGTDTQYF,TGCAGTGCTAGTTATAGGGCAGGCACAGATACGCAGTATTTT